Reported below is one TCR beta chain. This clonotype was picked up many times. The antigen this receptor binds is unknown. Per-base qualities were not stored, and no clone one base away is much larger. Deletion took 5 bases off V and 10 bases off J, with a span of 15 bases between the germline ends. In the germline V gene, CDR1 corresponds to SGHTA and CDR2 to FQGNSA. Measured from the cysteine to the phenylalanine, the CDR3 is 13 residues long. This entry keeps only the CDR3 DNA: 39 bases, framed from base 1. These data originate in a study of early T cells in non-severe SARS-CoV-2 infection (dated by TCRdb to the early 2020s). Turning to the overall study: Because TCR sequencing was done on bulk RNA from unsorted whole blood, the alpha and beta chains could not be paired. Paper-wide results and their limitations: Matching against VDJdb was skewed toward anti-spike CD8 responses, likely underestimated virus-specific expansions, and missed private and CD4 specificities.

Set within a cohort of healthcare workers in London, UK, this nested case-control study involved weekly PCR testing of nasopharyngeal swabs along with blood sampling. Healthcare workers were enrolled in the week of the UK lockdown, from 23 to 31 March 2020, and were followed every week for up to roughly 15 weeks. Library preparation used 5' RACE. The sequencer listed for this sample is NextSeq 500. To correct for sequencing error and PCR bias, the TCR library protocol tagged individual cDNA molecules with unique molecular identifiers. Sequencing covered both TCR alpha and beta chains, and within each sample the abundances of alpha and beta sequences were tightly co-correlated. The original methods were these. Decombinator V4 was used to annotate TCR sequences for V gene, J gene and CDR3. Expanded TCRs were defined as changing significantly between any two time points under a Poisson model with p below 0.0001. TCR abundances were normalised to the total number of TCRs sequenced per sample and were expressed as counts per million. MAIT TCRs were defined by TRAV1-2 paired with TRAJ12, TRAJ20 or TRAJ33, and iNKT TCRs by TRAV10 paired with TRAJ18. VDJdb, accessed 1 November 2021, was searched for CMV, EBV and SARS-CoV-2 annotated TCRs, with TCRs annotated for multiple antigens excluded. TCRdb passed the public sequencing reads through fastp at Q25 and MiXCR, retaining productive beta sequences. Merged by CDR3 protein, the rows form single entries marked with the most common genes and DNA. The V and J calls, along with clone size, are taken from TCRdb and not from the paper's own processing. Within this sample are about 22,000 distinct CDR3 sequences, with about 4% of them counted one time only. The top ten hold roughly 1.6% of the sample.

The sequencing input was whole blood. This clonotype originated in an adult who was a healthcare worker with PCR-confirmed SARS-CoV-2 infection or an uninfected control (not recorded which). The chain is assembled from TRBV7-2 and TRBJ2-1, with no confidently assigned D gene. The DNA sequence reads TGTGCCAGCAGCGAAGTGGCCTATAGGGAGCAGTTCTTC. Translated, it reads CASSEVAYREQFF.